The source of this T cell receptor (beta chain) is a study of identical twins. On this clonotype itself: Its antigen is not known.

TCRdb reprocessed the 5' RACE reads with MiXCR, giving one entry per CDR3 protein. The table shows over 550,000 distinct CDR3 sequences, with about 7.1% occurring only once. This CDR3 contains 16 residues. CDR1 and CDR2 from the germline V gene are KGHSH and LQKENI. Trimming took 0 bases from V and 2 from J, leaving 12 bases between them. Study-wide points: The authors drew conclusions from cross-sectional statistical analysis rather than following the same donors.

These data were also filed under a second study, of yellow fever vaccine responses in identical twins. That source notes: Reportedly, the T cell response mounted by twins to vaccine seemed partly convergent, partly personalized.

V and J are TRBV18 and TRBJ2-3, with a possible D match to TRBD1 (5 bases). Sequencing was carried out using PBMCs. The sequence derives from a woman under 30 in good health. This CDR3 reads CASSPPAGQLTDTQYF. CDR3 DNA: TGTGCCAGCTCACCACCGGCCGGACAACTCACAGATACGCAGTATTTT.